The next 17 T cell receptor beta chains were all read from a single sample in a study of long-term antiretroviral therapy in people with HIV. The libraries were made with immunoSEQ v3.0 at survey level. Assay: immunoSEQ multiplex PCR; the TCRdb copy retains only in-frame clones and omits some. The sample includes about 34,000 clones, over 85% seen only once; the top ten take 3.5% to 4.5%. The sequences come from unsorted PBMCs, collected around 5.4 years after starting antiretroviral therapy. Every receptor here comes from a woman in her forties or fifties with HIV.

Concerning this clone: The junction departs from the called germline gene at one end, perhaps through a read error. The V and J genes are TRBV7-7 and TRBJ2-1; TRBD1 might be the D (7 bases). Germline V CDR1 and CDR2: SSHAT, FNYEAQ (reference sequence). The CDR3 runs 18 residues. The DNA of the CDR3 is TGTGCTAGCAGCTTAGCGACTAGACAGGGTTCCTCCTACAATGAGCAGTTCTTC. Protein product: CASSLATRQGSSYNEQFF.

V gene TRBV30 combines with J gene TRBJ1-2; D is perhaps TRBD1 (5 bases). V was shortened by 2 bases and J by 8 bases, with 15 bases between the two germline ends. CDR3 size: 13 residues. CDR1 and CDR2 from the germline V gene are GTSNPN and SVGIG (reference sequence). The CDR3 nucleotides are TGTGCCTGGAGTTCGGGGGAGAGTGGCGGCTACACCTTC. Translating gives CAWSSGESGGYTF.

The chain joins TRBV25-1 to TRBJ2-5; 8 bases match TRBD2. The CDR3 has 15 residues. CDR1 MGHDK and CDR2 SYGVNS come from the germline V gene. J was trimmed by 5 bases and V by 4 bases; bases with no gene match: 9. Here the CDR3 reads CASSASSGLGETQYF. The CDR3 DNA sequence: TGTGCCAGCAGTGCCTCTAGCGGGTTGGGTGAGACCCAGTACTTC.

The V call is TRBV7-8, the J call TRBJ1-4; D is unclear. This CDR3 contains 15 residues. Per germline, CDR1 SGHVS and CDR2 FQNEAQ. Trimming cost V 5 bases and J 0 bases, with 10 bases left between them. The CDR3 is CASSAYGATNEKLFF. CDR3 sequence (DNA): TGTGCCAGCAGCGCATACGGTGCAACTAATGAAAAACTGTTTTTT. Full variable domain (rest looked up from reference TRBV7-8 and TRBJ1-4): GAGVSQSPRYKVAKRGQDVALRCDPISGHVSLFWYQQALGQGPEFLTYFQNEAQLDKSGLPSDRFFAERPEGSVSTLKIQRTQQEDSAVYLCASSAYGATNEKLFFGSGTQLSVL.

The chain couples TRBV7-2 to TRBJ2-6; 7 nucleotides agree with TRBD1. This CDR3 is 15 amino acids long. Losses at the gene ends were 8 bases for V and 0 bases for J; bases not matched to a gene: 4. The V gene's germline CDR1 is SGHTA and CDR2 FQGNSA. CDR3 nucleotides: TGTGCCAGCGGACAGGCGATCTCTGGGGCCAACGTCCTGACTTTC. Protein sequence: CASGQAISGANVLTF. The full variable domain, rest sourced from reference TRBV7-2 and TRBJ2-6, is GAGVSQSPSNKVTEKGKDVELRCDPISGHTALYWYRQSLGQGLEFLIYFQGNSAPDKSGLPSDRFSAERTGGSVSTLTIQRTQQEDSAVYLCASGQAISGANVLTFGAGSRLTVL.

The chain combines TRBV11-2 with TRBJ2-1; no clear D gene. The V gene lost 1 base and the J gene lost 0 bases, with 4 bases spanning the gap. The CDR3 length is 14 residues. CDR1 and CDR2 from the germline V gene are SGHAT and FQNNGV. DNA of the CDR3: TGTGCCAGCAGCTTAGGGAGCTCCTACAATGAGCAGTTCTTC. Amino acids: CASSLGSSYNEQFF.

This chain links TRBV2 with TRBJ2-2; weak D call: TRBD1 (6 bases). Per germline, CDR1 SNHLY and CDR2 FYNNEI. The CDR3 consists of 14 residues. The V end was cut by 8 bases, the J end by 0 bases, with 10 bases between. The CDR3 DNA follows: TGTGCCAGCCGGACAGAAGCGAACACCGGGGAGCTGTTTTTT. This sequence encodes CASRTEANTGELFF.

The CDR3 sequence is CASRNDPQGGYGYTF. CDR3 DNA: TGCGCCAGCAGGAATGATCCCCAGGGCGGCTATGGCTACACCTTC. The rearrangement joins TRBV5-1 to TRBJ1-2, with D maybe TRBD1 (5 bases). Between the trimmed V and J ends, which lost 5 bases and 4 bases, there was a span of 18 bases. There are 15 residues in the CDR3. CDR1 is SGHRS, CDR2 YFSETQ, per germline.

The CDR3: CAISKEVNTEAFF. Written as DNA, the CDR3 is TGTGCCATCAGTAAGGAAGTGAACACTGAAGCTTTCTTT. The genes are TRBV10-3 and TRBJ1-1; D is undetermined. CDR1 and CDR2 from the germline V gene are ENHRY and SYGVKD. The CDR3 extends over 13 amino acids. With 5 bases removed from V and 0 bases from J, the gap between germline ends came to 7 bases.

The chain is built from TRBV18 and TRBJ2-6; 8 bases agree with TRBD1. Trimming took 3 bases from V and 2 from J; bases not matched to a gene: 0. CDR1 is KGHSH, CDR2 LQKENI, per germline. The CDR3 is 15 amino acids. CDR3 DNA sequence: TGTGCCAGCTCACCGGACAGGGCTGGGGCCAACGTCCTGACTTTC. Its translation: CASSPDRAGANVLTF.

The chain recombines TRBV6-5 with TRBJ2-7, with D tentatively TRBD2 (7 bases). The V end was cut by 7 bases, the J end by 7 bases, with 17 bases between. The CDR3 consists of 13 residues. The V gene's germline CDR1 is MNHEY and CDR2 SVGAGI. Here the CDR3 DNA reads TGTGCCAGCAACCAGGCGGGGGCTTGGGAGCAGTACTTC. Translating it yields CASNQAGAWEQYF.

This chain links TRBV29-1 with TRBJ2-2; D possibly matches TRBD1 or TRBD2 (5 bases each). CDR1 and CDR2 from the germline V gene are SQVTM and ANQGSEA. V gave up 7 bases and J gave up 2 bases, with 14 bases separating them. This CDR3 is 14 amino acids long. CDR3 sequence: CSGLPGRNTGELFF. Here the CDR3 DNA reads TGCAGCGGGCTTCCGGGACGTAACACCGGGGAGCTGTTTTTT.

The V call is TRBV12-5, the J call TRBJ2-2; weak D call: TRBD1 (6 bases). With 0 bases removed from V and 4 bases from J, the gap between germline ends came to 15 bases. The CDR3 runs to 17 residues. In germline, CDR1 is LGHNT, CDR2 FRNRAP. The CDR3 nucleotides read TGTGCTAGTGGTTTGGTACTACAGGGTGGTTTCACCGGGGAGCTGTTTTTT. Translating gives CASGLVLQGGFTGELFF. Variable domain in full (rest from reference TRBV12-5 and TRBJ2-2): DARVTQTPRHKVTEMGQEVTMRCQPILGHNTVFWYRQTMMQGLELLAYFRNRAPLDDSGMPKDRFSAEMPDATLATLKIQPSEPRDSAVYFCASGLVLQGGFTGELFFGEGSRLTVL.

The chain combines TRBV9 with TRBJ2-2, with D possibly being TRBD1 or TRBD2 (6 bases each). The CDR3 contains 16 residues. In germline, CDR1 is SGDLS, CDR2 YYNGEE. Trimming stripped 4 bases from V and 2 bases from J, with 15 bases between. The CDR3 loop is CASSPPGGRNTGELFF. CDR3 DNA: TGTGCCAGCAGCCCGCCCGGGGGCCGTAACACCGGGGAGCTGTTTTTT.

The chain joins TRBV2 to TRBJ2-6, with a possible D match to TRBD1 (5 bases). The germline CDR1 and CDR2 sequences are SNHLY and FYNNEI. CDR3 length: 15 amino acids. Trimming left V 4 bases short and J 2 bases short, with 9 bases between. CDR3 sequence (DNA): TGTGCCAGCAGTGGGCAGACAGCTGGGGCCAACGTCCTGACTTTC. It yields the protein CASSGQTAGANVLTF.

This clone was seen a single time. This rearrangement joins TRBV10-3 to TRBJ1-2; tentatively, D is TRBD1 (6 bases). V was pared by 5 bases and J by 1 base, with 14 bases between. The length of the CDR3 is 15 residues. Germline CDR1 is ENHRY and CDR2 is SYGVKD. CDR3 in DNA: TGTGCCATCAGTCAAAGGGAGGACAGTAACTATGGCTACACCTTC. It yields the protein CAISQREDSNYGYTF.

The chain uses TRBV4-1 and TRBJ2-7; tentatively, D is TRBD1 (5 bases). The CDR3 loop spans 14 amino acids. V was shortened by 3 bases and J by 7 bases, with 16 bases between the two germline ends. Germline lookup yields CDR1 MGHRA and CDR2 YSYEKL. The CDR3 nucleotides read TGCGCCAGCAGCCACTGGGGCAAGGAGTGGGAGCAGTACTTC. This encodes CASSHWGKEWEQYF.